This record covers a single T cell receptor (beta chain). This record comes from a study of blood T cell repertoires in COVID-19. Whole-study context: Acute and convalescent COVID-19 specimens originated in the United States, Italy and Spain.

V lost 0 bases to trimming and J lost 5 bases, with 16 bases between them. The CDR3 extends over 16 amino acids. Germline assignment: CDR1 LNHDA and CDR2 SQIVND (reference sequence). Data came from immunoSEQ multiplex PCR; TCRdb stores just in-frame clones and leaves some out. The sample includes fewer than 500,000 clones, around nine tenths of them seen just once. Participant-given clinical history determined each cohort assignment. Sequencing was done on a sample of PBMCs or T cells enriched from blood (not recorded which). V and J are TRBV19 and TRBJ1-2, with D possibly being TRBD1 (6 bases). The clonotype was recovered from a woman younger than 30 with acute COVID-19. The CDR3 nucleotides read TGTGCCAGTAGTATAGATCGGGCAGGGGACACATATGGCTACACCTTC. Encoded protein: CASSIDRAGDTYGYTF.